This T cell receptor (beta chain) emerged from a study of T cells in Graves' hyperthyroidism and ophthalmopathy. RNA transcripts yielded amplified TCR beta CDR3 regions. Carried out on the TCR CDR3, a first-round RT-PCR used the HTBI primer set. TCRdb processed the multiplex PCR reads anew with MiXCR; each CDR3 protein has one entry. This table has some 650,000 distinct CDR3 sequences, approximately 16% appearing once. Ophthalmopathy cases scored 3 or more on the Clinical Activity Score and 4 or more on NOSPECS grade, with duration below 3 months. This clonotype was counted ten times or more. What it binds is unknown. Germline V gene sequence: CDR1 SEHNR, CDR2 FQNEAQ (reference sequence). V was pared by 4 bases and J by 2 bases, with 16 bases of the junction left unmatched. The CDR3 covers 20 residues. Findings of the study overall: Separating ophthalmopathy from stable hyperthyroidism was achieved by a 13 V-J model. Most clonotypes that expanded in the thyroid above 0.001 also showed up in blood.

This rearrangement joins TRBV7-9 to TRBJ2-3; TRBD2 matches at 12 bases. The receptor comes from a woman in her thirties or forties with Graves' ophthalmopathy. The sequencing input was blood. The CDR3 region has the DNA TGTGCCAGCAGCTCCACCGCCACTAGCGGGAGGAGGGAACACACAGATACGCAGTATTTT. Residues: CASSSTATSGRREHTDTQYF.